The present T cell receptor (beta chain) was sequenced within a study of immune heterogeneity within non-small cell lung tumors. CDR3 length: 13 amino acids. Germline-derived CDR1 and CDR2 are MNHNS and SASEGT. The trim removed 6 bases at V and 4 bases at J, leaving 2 bases unmatched. For the TCR beta CDR3, multiplex PCR with 32 V and 13 J primers performed the amplification. From the multiplex PCR reads, TCRdb called clonotypes with MiXCR, one entry per CDR3 protein. The data show around 4,200 distinct CDR3 sequences, approximately 25% seen once. General study results and limits: Recurrence of identical dominant CDR3 beta clonotypes was observed across tumor sites within a patient, alongside site-unique high-frequency clones.

By share, this clonotype ranks as medium-sized (0.01 to 0.1%). Antigen unknown. Template was bulk tumor genomic DNA, around 600 ng per sample. During surgery, several far-apart biopsies were obtained from every primary tumor. With untreated, newly diagnosed non-small cell lung cancer, the patients went on to undergo curative surgery. Every donor was a newly diagnosed non-small cell lung cancer patient having surgery with curative intent. The chain uses TRBV6-1 and TRBJ1-4, with 7 bases fitting TRBD1. Sequencing was carried out using lung tumor tissue. The TCR sequence derives from a man aged 50-59 years with non-small cell lung cancer. The CDR3 nucleotides are TGTGCCAGCAGACGGGACAGTAATGAAAAACTGTTTTTT. Residues: CASRRDSNEKLFF.